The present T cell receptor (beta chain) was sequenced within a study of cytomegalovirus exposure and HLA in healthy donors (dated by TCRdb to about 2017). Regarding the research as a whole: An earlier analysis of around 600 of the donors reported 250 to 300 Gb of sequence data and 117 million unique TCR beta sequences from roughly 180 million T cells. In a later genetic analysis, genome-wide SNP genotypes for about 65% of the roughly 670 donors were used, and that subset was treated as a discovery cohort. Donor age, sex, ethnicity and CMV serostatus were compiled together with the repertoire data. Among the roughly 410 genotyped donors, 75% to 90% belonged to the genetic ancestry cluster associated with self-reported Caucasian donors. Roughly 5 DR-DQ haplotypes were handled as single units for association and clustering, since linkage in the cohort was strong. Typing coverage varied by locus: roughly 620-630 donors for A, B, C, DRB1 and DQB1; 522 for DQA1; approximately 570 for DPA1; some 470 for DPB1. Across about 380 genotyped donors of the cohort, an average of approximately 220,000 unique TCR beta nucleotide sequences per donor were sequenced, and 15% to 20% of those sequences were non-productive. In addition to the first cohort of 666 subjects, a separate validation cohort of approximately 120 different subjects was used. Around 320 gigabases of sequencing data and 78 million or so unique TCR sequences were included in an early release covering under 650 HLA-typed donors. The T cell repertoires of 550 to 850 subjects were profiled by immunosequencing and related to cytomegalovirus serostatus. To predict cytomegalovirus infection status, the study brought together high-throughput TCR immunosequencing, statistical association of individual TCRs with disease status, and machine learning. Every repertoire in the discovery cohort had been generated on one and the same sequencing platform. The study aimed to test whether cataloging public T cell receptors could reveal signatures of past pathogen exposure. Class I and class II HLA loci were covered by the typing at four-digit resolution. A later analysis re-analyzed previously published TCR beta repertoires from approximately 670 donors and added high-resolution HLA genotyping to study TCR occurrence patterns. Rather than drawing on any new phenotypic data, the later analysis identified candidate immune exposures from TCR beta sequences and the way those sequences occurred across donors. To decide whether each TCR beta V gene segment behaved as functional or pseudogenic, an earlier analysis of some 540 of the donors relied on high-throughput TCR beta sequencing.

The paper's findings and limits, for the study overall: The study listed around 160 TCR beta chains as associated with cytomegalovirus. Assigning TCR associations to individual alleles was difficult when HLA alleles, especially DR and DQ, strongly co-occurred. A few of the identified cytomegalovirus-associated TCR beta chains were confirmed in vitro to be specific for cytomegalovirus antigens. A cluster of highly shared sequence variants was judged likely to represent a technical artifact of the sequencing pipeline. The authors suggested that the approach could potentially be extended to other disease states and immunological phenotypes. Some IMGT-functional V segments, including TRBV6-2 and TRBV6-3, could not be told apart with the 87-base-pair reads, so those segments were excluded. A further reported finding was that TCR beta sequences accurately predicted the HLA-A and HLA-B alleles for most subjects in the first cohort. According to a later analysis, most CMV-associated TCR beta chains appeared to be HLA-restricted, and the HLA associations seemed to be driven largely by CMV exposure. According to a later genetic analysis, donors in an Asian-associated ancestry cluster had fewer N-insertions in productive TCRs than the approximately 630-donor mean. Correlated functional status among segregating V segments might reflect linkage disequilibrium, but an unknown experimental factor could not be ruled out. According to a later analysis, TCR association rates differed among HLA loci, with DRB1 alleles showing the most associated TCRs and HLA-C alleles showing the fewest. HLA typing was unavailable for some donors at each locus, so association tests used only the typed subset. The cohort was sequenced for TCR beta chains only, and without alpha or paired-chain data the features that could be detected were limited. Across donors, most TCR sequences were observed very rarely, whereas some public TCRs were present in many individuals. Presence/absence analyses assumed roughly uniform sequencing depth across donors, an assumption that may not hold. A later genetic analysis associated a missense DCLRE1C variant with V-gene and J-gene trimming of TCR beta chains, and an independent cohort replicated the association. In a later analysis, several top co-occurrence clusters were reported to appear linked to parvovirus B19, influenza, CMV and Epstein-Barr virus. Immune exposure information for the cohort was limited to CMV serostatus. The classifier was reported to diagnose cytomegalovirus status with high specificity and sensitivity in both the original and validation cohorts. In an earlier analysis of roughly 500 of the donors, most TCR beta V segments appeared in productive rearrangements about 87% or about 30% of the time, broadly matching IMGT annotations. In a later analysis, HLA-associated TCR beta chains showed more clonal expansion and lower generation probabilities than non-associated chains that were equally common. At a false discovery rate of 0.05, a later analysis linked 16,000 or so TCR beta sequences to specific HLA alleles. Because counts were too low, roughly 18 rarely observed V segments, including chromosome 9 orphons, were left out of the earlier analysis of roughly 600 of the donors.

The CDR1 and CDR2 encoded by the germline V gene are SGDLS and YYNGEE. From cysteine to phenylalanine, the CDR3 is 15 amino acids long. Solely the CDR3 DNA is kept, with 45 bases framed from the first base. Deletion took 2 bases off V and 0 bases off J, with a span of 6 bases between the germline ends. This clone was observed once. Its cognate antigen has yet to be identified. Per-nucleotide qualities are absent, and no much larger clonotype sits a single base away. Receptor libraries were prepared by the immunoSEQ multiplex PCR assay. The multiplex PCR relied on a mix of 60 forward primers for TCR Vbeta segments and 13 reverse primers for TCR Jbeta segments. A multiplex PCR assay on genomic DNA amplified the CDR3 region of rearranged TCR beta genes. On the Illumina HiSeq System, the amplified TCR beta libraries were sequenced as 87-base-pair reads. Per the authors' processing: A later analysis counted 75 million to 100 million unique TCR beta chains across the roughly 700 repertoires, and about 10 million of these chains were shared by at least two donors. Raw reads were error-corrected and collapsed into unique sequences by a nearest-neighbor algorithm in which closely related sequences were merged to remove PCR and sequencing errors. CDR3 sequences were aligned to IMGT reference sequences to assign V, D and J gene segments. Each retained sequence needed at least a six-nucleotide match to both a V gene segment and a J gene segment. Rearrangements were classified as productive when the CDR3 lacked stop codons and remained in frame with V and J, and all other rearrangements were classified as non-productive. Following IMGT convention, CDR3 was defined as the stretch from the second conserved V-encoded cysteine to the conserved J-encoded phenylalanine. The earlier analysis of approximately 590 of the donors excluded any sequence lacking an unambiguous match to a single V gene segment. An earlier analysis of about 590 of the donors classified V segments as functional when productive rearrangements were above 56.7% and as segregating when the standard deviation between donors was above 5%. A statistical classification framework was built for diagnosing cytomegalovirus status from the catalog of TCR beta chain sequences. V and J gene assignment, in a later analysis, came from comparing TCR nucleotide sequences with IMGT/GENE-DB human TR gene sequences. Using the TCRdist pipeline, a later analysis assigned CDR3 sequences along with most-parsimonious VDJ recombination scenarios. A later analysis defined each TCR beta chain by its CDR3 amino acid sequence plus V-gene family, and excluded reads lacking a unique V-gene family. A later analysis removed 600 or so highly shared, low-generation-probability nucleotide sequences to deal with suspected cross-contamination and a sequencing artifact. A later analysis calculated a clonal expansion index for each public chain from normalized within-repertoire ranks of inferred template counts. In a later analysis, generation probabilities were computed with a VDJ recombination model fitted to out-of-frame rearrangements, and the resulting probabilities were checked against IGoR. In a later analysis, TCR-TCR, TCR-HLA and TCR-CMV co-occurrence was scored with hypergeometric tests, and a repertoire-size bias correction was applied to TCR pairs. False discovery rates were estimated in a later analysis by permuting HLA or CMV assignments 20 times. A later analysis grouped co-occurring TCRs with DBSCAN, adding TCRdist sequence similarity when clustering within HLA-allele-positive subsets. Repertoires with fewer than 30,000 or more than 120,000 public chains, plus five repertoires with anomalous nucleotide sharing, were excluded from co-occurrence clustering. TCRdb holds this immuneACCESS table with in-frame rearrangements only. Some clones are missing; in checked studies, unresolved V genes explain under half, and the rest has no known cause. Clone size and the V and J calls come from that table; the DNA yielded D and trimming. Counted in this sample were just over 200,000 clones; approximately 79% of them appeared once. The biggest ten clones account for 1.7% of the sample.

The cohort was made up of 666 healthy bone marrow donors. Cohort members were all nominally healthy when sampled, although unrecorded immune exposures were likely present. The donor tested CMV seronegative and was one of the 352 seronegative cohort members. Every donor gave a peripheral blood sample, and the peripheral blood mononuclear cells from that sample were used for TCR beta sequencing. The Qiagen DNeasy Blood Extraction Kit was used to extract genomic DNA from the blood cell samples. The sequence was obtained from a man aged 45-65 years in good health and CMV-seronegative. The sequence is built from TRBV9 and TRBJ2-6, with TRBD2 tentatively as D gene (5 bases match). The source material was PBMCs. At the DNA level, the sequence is TGTGCCAGCAGCGTGAGGGTCTCTGGGGCCAACGTCCTGACTTTC. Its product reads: CASSVRVSGANVLTF.